This is a list of T cell receptor beta chains from one sample in a study of blood T cell repertoires in COVID-19. The repertoire was sequenced with immunoSEQ multiplex PCR; TCRdb's copy has only in-frame clones and lacks some. The data contain 300,000 to 400,000 clones, approximately 88% of them singletons. The sequenced sample consisted of peripheral blood. The source is a woman in her fifties or sixties with active or convalescent COVID-19. Each CDR3 is given with its conserved first and last residue. D genes are given only for firm matches. Where a row states a size, it is once, few, many or the class of an expanded clone; other rows omit it.

clone_size d_call j_call v_call cdr3_length cdr3_aa cdr3_nt
- TRBD2 TRBJ2-3 TRBV4-2 15 CASSQEAGGLDTQYF TGTGCCAGCAGCCAAGAGGCGGGGGGGTTAGATACGCAGTATTTT
- - TRBJ1-2 TRBV13 13 CASSSQGNYGYTF TGTGCCAGCAGCTCGCAGGGAAACTATGGCTACACCTTC
- - TRBJ2-7 TRBV5-1 15 CASSLAGASSYEQYF TGCGCCAGCAGCTTGGCAGGGGCAAGCTCCTACGAGCAGTACTTC
- - TRBJ1-4 TRBV5-1 15 CASSLNQGRGEKLFF TGCGCCAGCAGCTTGAACCAGGGGAGAGGAGAAAAACTGTTTTTT
- TRBD1 TRBJ2-7 TRBV30 14 CALDRGKTKYEQYF TGTGCCTTAGACAGGGGGAAGACGAAATACGAGCAGTACTTC
- TRBD1 TRBJ2-7 TRBV24-1 12 CARGQGASEQYF TGTGCCAGAGGACAGGGGGCAAGCGAGCAGTACTTC
- TRBD2 TRBJ2-2 TRBV11-2 17 CASSSLAGGRNTGELFF TGTGCCAGCAGCTCGTTAGCGGGAGGGAGGAACACCGGGGAGCTGTTTTTT
- TRBD2 TRBJ2-1 TRBV10-3 14 CAISESSGSHEQFF TGTGCCATCAGTGAGTCTAGCGGGAGCCATGAGCAGTTCTTC
- TRBD2 TRBJ2-5 TRBV5-1 16 CASSLTGTSDQETQYF TGCGCCAGCAGCTTAACCGGGACTAGCGATCAAGAGACCCAGTACTTC
- TRBD1 TRBJ2-3 TRBV11-2 14 CASSSTGATDTQYF TGTGCCAGCAGCTCGACAGGGGCCACAGATACGCAGTATTTT
- TRBD1 TRBJ1-4 TRBV3-1/TRBV3-2 13 CASSRRQGEKLFF TGTGCCAGCAGCCGCCGACAGGGGGAAAAACTGTTTTTT
- TRBD1 TRBJ2-7 TRBV30 11 CAWSGQLEQYF TGTGCCTGGTCGGGACAGCTGGAGCAGTACTTC
- - TRBJ1-3 TRBV4-3 16 CASSQDSAGVGNTIYF TGCGCCAGCAGCCAAGACTCGGCAGGGGTCGGAAACACCATATATTTT
- TRBD1 TRBJ1-1 TRBV28 13 CASGDRINTEAFF TGTGCCAGCGGGGACAGGATTAACACTGAAGCTTTCTTT
- TRBD1 TRBJ1-2 TRBV5-6 13 CASSFTGVRGYTF TGTGCCAGCAGCTTCACAGGGGTAAGGGGCTACACCTTC
- - TRBJ2-7 TRBV28 12 CASSPGAYEQYF TGTGCCAGCTCCCCAGGGGCCTACGAGCAGTACTTC
- TRBD1 TRBJ1-2 TRBV7-2 15 CASSPGQGTNYGYTF TGTGCCAGCAGTCCCGGACAGGGGACTAACTATGGCTACACCTTC
- - TRBJ2-3 TRBV3-1/TRBV3-2 15 CASSQEVLGTDTQYF TGTGCCAGCAGCCAAGAGGTCCTAGGCACAGATACGCAGTATTTT
- - TRBJ2-7 TRBV18 16 CASSPGAALHSYEQYF TGTGCCAGCTCACCGGGGGCCGCCCTCCATTCCTACGAGCAGTACTTC
- - TRBJ1-1 TRBV28 15 CASSAPTDRTAEAFF TGTGCCAGCAGTGCGCCGACAGACCGAACGGCTGAAGCTTTCTTT
- - TRBJ1-1 TRBV4-1 16 CASSQEYWGGITEAFF TGCGCCAGCAGCCAAGAGTATTGGGGGGGGATCACTGAAGCTTTCTTT
- TRBD1 TRBJ2-6 TRBV7-9 17 CASSLTGGTSGANVLTF TGTGCCAGCAGTTTGACAGGGGGAACATCTGGGGCCAACGTCCTGACTTTC
- - TRBJ1-5 TRBV25-1 15 CASSSSGTSNQPQHF TGTGCCAGCAGCAGTTCGGGAACTAGCAATCAGCCCCAGCATTTT
- - TRBJ1-4 TRBV28 13 CASQGARNEKLFF TGTGCCAGCCAGGGCGCGCGGAATGAAAAACTGTTTTTT
- - TRBJ2-2 TRBV10-3 12 CAIRQEAGELFF TGTGCCATACGACAGGAGGCCGGGGAGCTGTTTTTT
- - TRBJ1-1 TRBV19 18 CASSIGPREGLGITEAFF TGTGCCAGTAGTATAGGCCCCAGGGAGGGCTTGGGGATCACTGAAGCTTTCTTT
- - TRBJ2-5 TRBV28 15 CAIRSGLYQQETQYF TGTGCCATTCGGAGCGGGCTATACCAACAGGAGACCCAGTACTTC
- TRBD1 TRBJ1-2 TRBV29-1 15 CSVDRGSDRGYGYTF TGCAGCGTGGACAGGGGTTCCGATCGTGGCTATGGCTACACCTTC
- TRBD1 TRBJ2-7 TRBV10-3 16 CAISPKATGGIYEQYF TGTGCCATTTCGCCGAAAGCGACAGGGGGCATCTACGAGCAGTACTTC
- - TRBJ2-3 TRBV2 15 CASRGQAGVGDTQYF TGTGCCAGCAGGGGTCAGGCAGGGGTAGGAGATACGCAGTATTTT
once TRBD1 TRBJ2-7 TRBV5-1 14 CASSARQGVYEQYF TGCGCCAGCAGCGCACGACAGGGGGTTTACGAGCAGTACTTC
- - TRBJ1-3 TRBV15 17 CATSSGQGTYSGNTIYF TGTGCCACCAGCAGCGGGCAGGGGACCTACTCTGGAAACACCATATATTTT
- TRBD1 TRBJ1-1 TRBV28 14 CASSIQGSNTEAFF TGTGCCAGCAGTATACAGGGGTCGAACACTGAAGCTTTCTTT
- - TRBJ1-1 TRBV5-1 14 CASSVQGRNTEAFF TGCGCCAGCAGCGTACAGGGACGAAACACTGAAGCTTTCTTT
- - TRBJ1-5 TRBV19 13 CASSSFVNQPQHF TGTGCCAGTAGTTCGTTCGTTAATCAGCCCCAGCATTTT
once TRBD2 TRBJ2-7 TRBV25-1 16 CASSDTPFRAGDEQYF TGTGCCAGCAGTGACACCCCCTTTCGGGCGGGAGACGAGCAGTACTTC
- TRBD1 TRBJ2-6 TRBV7-6 18 CASSLTGGLPSGANVLTF TGTGCCAGCAGCCTAACAGGGGGCCTCCCCTCTGGGGCCAACGTCCTGACTTTC
- TRBD1 TRBJ2-4 TRBV18 18 CASSPLEDRVVLGNIQYF TGTGCCAGCTCACCACTGGAGGACAGGGTTGTGTTGGGAAACATTCAGTACTTC